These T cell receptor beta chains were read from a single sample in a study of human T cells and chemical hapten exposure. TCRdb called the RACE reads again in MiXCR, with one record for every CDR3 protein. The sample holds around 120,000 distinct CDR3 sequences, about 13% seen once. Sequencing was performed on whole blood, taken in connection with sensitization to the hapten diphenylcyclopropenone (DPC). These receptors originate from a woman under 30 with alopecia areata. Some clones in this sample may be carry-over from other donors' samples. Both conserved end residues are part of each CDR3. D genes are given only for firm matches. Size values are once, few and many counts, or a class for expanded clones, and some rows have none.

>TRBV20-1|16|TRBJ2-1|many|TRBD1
TGCAGTGCTAGTGCCCTAACAGGGGGCGCCTACAATGAGCAGTTCTTC
CSASALTGGAYNEQFF
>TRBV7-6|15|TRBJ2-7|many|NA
TGTGCCAGCAGCTTAGAATCCGGGGCGTCCTACGAGCAGTACTTC
CASSLESGASYEQYF
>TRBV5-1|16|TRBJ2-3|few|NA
TGCGCCAGCAGCTGGTCCAGGGCAGATAGCACAGATACGCAGTATTTT
CASSWSRADSTDTQYF
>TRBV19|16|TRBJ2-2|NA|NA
TGTGCCAGTAGTATATTCGCTGGACGGGGCACCGGGGAGCTGTTTTTT
CASSIFAGRGTGELFF
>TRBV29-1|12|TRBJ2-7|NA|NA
TGCAGCGTTCACGCTAGCTCCTACGAGCAGTACTTC
CSVHASSYEQYF
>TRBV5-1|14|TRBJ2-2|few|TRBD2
TGCGCCAGTTCAGCGGGGGCGGTCACCGGGGAGCTGTTTTTT
CASSAGAVTGELFF
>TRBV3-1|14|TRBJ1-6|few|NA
TGTGCCAGCAGCCAGTTTCAGTATAATTCACCCCTCCACTTT
CASSQFQYNSPLHF
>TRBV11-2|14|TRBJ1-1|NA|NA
TGTGCCAGCAGCCGAGGGGGGGTGTACACTGAAGCTTTCTTT
CASSRGGVYTEAFF
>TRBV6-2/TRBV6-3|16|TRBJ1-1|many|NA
TGTGCCAGCAGTTACTCAAGACAGCTCCTGAACACTGAAGCTTTCTTT
CASSYSRQLLNTEAFF
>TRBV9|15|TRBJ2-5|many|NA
TGTGCCAGCAGCGTAGAGGGGCTCGGCCAAGAGACCCAGTACTTC
CASSVEGLGQETQYF
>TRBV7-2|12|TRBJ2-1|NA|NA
TGTGCCAGCAGCTTTTATAGAGGTCAGAAGTTCTTC
CASSFYRGQKFF
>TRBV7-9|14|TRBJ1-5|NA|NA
TGTGCCAGCAGCTACGGGAGAGGCAATCAGCCCCAGCATTTT
CASSYGRGNQPQHF
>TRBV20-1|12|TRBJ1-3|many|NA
TGCAGTGCTAGACAGGGAGTAGACACCATATATTTT
CSARQGVDTIYF
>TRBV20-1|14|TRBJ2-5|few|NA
TGCAGTGCTCATAAACGTGCGGGACTTCAGACCCAGTACTTC
CSAHKRAGLQTQYF
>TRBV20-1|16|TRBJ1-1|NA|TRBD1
TGCAGTGCTCCTCGCGCTGACAGGGGGGGGTCCCCTGAAGCTTTCTTT
CSAPRADRGGSPEAFF
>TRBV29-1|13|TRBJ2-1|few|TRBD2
TGCAGCGCGGCGGGACTAGAATACAATGAGCAGTTCTTC
CSAAGLEYNEQFF
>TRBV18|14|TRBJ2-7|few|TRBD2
TGTGCCAGCTCACCCCAAGCGGGGGGGCGAGAGCAGTACTTC
CASSPQAGGREQYF
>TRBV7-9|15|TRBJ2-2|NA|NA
TGTGCCAGCAGCTCCAGGACCCTGAACACCGGGGAGCTGTTTTTT
CASSSRTLNTGELFF
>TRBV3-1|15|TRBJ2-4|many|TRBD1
TGTGCCAGCAGTCAACAGGGGCTAGCCAAAAACATTCAGTACTTC
CASSQQGLAKNIQYF
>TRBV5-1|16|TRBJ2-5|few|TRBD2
TGCGCCAGCAGCTCGGGACTAGCGGGGCCCCAAGAGACCCAGTACTTC
CASSSGLAGPQETQYF
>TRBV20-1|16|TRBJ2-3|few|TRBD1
TGCAGTGCTAGAGACCCCAACCGACAGGGGATAGATACGCAGTATTTT
CSARDPNRQGIDTQYF
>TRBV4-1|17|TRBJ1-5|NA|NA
TGCGCCAGCAGCCCTCTCCCGGGGAAGTGGAGCAATCAGCCCCAGCATTTT
CASSPLPGKWSNQPQHF
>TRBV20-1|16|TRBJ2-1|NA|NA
TGCAGTGCTAGAGATCTGAGGACCCCTATTTACAATGAGCAGTTCTTC
CSARDLRTPIYNEQFF
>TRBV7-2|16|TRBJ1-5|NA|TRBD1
TGTGCCAGCAGCTCAATGGGACAGCTTAGCAATCAGCCCCAGCATTTT
CASSSMGQLSNQPQHF
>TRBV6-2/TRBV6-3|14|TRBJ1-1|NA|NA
TGTGCCAGCAAAATGGGACACTTCTTCACTGAAGCTTTCTTT
CASKMGHFFTEAFF
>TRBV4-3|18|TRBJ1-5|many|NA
TGCGCCAGCAGCCAAGCGGCCATCGCAGGCTCGATTGTTCAGCCCCAGCATTTT
CASSQAAIAGSIVQPQHF
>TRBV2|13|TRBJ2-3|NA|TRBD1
TGTGCCAGCAGGAAGGGGGCCGCAGATACGCAGTATTTT
CASRKGAADTQYF
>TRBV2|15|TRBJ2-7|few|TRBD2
TGTGCCAGCACCCTCGGACTAGCGGTTTCCTACGAGCAGTACTTC
CASTLGLAVSYEQYF